Described below is a single T cell receptor (beta chain) sequence and its context. Here immunoSEQ multiplex PCR was the method, and the copy in TCRdb shows in-frame clones only, minus some. The sample carries about 220,000 clones, more than 65% recorded once. Germline V lookup: CDR1 SGHRS, CDR2 YFSETQ. The V gene lost 4 bases and the J gene lost 7 bases, with 12 bases spanning the gap. The CDR3 spans 13 residues. The data stem from a study of blood T cell repertoires in COVID-19. Study-wide context: Specimens from acute and convalescent COVID-19 originated in the United States, Italy and Spain.

This receptor was identified in a woman between 55 and 75 years old with acute or convalescent COVID-19. V gene TRBV5-1 combines with J gene TRBJ2-1, with TRBD2 as a possible D gene (6 bases). The specimen sequenced was peripheral blood. CDR3 in DNA: TGCGCCAGCAGCGCCGGGAGTTCTAATGAGCAGTTCTTC. Translated: CASSAGSSNEQFF.